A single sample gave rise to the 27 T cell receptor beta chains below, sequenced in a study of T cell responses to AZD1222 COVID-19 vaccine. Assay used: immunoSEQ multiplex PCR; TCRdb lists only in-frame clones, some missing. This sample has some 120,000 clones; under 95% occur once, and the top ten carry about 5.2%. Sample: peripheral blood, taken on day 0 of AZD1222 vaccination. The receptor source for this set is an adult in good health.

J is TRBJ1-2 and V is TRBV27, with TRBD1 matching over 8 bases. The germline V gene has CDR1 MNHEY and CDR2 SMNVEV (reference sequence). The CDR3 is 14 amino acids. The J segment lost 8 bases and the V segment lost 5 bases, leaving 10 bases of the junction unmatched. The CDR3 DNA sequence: TGTGCCAGCAGTAACAACAGGGGGTCCTACGGCTACACCTTC. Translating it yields CASSNNRGSYGYTF.

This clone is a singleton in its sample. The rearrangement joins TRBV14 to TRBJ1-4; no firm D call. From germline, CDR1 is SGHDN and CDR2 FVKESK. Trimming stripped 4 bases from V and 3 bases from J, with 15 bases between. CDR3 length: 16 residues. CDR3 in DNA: TGTGCCAGCAGCCTCAAGAGTTTGCAGGCTAATGAAAAACTGTTTTTT. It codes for CASSLKSLQANEKLFF.

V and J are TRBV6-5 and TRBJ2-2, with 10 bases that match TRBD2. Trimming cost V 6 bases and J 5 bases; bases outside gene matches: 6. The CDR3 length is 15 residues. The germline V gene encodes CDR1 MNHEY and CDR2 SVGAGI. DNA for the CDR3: TGTGCCAGCAGCCGTCCTAGCGGGAGTACCGGGGAGCTGTTTTTT. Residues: CASSRPSGSTGELFF.

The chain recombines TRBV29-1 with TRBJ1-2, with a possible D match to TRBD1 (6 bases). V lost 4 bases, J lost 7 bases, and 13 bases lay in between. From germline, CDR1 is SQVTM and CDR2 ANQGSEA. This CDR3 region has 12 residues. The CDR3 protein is CSVVGGLGGYTF. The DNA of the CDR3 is TGCAGCGTTGTTGGGGGCTTGGGTGGCTACACCTTC.

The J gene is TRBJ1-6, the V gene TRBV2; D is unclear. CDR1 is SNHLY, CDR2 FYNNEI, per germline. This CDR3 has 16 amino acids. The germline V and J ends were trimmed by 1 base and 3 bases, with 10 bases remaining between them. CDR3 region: CASSEVGGLYNSPLHF. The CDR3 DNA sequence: TGTGCCAGCAGTGAAGTTGGAGGCCTCTATAATTCACCCCTCCACTTT.

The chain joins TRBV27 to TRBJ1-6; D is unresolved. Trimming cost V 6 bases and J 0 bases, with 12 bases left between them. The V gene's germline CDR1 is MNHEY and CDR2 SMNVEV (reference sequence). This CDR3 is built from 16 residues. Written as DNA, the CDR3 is TGTGCCAGCAGGGCCTGGGGAGACTCCTATAATTCACCCCTCCACTTT. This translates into CASRAWGDSYNSPLHF.

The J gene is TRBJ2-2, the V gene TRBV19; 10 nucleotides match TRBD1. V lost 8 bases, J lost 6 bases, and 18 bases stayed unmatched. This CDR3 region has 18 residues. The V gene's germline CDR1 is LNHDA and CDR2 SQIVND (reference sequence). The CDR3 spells CASRVGQGEGRTPGELFF. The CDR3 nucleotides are TGTGCCAGTCGAGTTGGACAGGGGGAAGGACGAACCCCCGGGGAGCTGTTTTTT. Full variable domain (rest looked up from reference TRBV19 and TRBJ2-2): DGGITQSPKYLFRKEGQNVTLSCEQNLNHDAMYWYRQDPGQGLRLIYYSQIVNDFQKGDIAEGYSVSREKKESFPLTVTSAQKNPTAFYLCASRVGQGEGRTPGELFFGEGSRLTVL.

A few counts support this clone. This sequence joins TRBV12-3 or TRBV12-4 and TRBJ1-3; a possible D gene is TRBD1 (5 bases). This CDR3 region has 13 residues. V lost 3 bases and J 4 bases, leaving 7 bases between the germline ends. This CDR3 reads CASSFGGGNTIYF. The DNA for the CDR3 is TGTGCCAGCAGTTTTGGGGGAGGAAACACCATATATTTT.

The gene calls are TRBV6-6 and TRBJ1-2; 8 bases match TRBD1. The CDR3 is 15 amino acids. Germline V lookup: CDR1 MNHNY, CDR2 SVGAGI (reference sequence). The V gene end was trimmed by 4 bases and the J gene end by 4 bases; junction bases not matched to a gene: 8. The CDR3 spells CASSLAGTGGYGYTF. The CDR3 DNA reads TGTGCCAGCAGTTTGGCAGGGACAGGTGGCTATGGCTACACCTTC.

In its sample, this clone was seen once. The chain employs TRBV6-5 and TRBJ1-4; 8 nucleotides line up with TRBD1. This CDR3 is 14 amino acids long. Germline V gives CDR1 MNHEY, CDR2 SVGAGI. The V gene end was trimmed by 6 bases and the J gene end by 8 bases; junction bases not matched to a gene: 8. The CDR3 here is CASRRQGKGEKLFF. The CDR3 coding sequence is TGTGCCAGCAGAAGACAGGGGAAAGGGGAAAAACTGTTTTTT.

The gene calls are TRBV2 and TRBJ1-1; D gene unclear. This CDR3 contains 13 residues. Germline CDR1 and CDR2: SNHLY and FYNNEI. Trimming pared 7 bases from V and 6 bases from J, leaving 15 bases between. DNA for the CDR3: TGTGCCAGCATGGTGGGCGTTGGCGCTGAAGCTTTCTTT. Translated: CASMVGVGAEAFF.

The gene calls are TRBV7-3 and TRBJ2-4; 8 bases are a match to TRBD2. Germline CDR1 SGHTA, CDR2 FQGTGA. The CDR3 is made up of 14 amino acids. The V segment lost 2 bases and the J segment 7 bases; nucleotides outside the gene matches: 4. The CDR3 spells CASSLAGGVNIQYF. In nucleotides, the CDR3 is TGTGCCAGCAGCTTAGCGGGAGGTGTGAACATTCAGTACTTC.

The CDR3 sequence is CASHPGGVGEKLFF. The CDR3 DNA is TGCGCCAGCCATCCGGGGGGCGTTGGTGAAAAACTGTTTTTT. This chain joins TRBV5-1 and TRBJ1-4; possibly TRBD1 for D (6 bases). Trimming shortened V by 7 bases and J by 7 bases, and 17 bases separated the two germline ends. Germline-derived CDR1 and CDR2 are SGHRS and YFSETQ. The length of the CDR3 is 14 residues.

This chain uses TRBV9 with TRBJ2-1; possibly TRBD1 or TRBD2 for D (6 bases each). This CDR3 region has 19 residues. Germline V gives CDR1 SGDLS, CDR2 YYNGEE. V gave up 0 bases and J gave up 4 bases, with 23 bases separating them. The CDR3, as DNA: TGTGCCAGCAGCGTAGGTCGGTGGGACACGGGAGTGTCTTACAATGAGCAGTTCTTC. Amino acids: CASSVGRWDTGVSYNEQFF.

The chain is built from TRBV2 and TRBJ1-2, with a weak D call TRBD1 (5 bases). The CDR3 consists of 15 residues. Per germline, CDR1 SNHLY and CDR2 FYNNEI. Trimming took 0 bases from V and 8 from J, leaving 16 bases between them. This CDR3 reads CASSEALIGAGGYTF. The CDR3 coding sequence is TGTGCCAGCAGTGAAGCGCTTATAGGGGCGGGAGGCTACACCTTC.

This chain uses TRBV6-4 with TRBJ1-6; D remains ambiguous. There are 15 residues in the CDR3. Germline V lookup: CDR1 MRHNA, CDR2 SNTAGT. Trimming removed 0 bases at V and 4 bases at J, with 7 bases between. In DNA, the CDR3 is TGTGCCAGCAGTGACTCCGTGGGATATAATTCACCCCTCCACTTT. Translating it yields CASSDSVGYNSPLHF.

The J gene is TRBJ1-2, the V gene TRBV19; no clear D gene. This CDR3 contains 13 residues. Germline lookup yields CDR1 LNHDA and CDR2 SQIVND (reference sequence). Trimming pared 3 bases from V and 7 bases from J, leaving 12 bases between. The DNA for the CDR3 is TGTGCCAGTAGTATCGCACCGGAGGCTGGCTACACCTTC. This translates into CASSIAPEAGYTF. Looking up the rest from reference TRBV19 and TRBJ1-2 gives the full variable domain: DGGITQSPKYLFRKEGQNVTLSCEQNLNHDAMYWYRQDPGQGLRLIYYSQIVNDFQKGDIAEGYSVSREKKESFPLTVTSAQKNPTAFYLCASSIAPEAGYTFGSGTRLTVV.

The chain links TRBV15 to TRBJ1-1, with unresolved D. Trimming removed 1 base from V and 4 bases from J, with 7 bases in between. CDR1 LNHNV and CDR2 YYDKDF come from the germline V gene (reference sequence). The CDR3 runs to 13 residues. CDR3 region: CATSRGPGTEAFF. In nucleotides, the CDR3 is TGTGCCACCAGCAGAGGCCCGGGCACTGAAGCTTTCTTT.

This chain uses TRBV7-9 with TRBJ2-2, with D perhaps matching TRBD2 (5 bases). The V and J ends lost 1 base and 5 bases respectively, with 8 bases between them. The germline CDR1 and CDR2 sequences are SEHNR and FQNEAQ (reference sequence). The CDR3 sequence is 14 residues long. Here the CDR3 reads CASSLVRGTGELFF. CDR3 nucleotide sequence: TGTGCCAGCAGCTTAGTCCGGGGAACCGGGGAGCTGTTTTTT.

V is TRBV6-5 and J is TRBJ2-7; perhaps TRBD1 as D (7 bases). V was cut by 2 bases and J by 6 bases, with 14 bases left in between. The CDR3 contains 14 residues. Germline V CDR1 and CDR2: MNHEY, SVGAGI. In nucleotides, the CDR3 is TGTGCCAGCAGTTACCACGGGACAGCGGGCGAGCAGTACTTC. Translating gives CASSYHGTAGEQYF.

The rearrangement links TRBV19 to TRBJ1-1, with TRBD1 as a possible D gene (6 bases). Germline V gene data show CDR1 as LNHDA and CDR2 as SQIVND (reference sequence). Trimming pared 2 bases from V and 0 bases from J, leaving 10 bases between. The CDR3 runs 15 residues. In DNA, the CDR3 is TGTGCCAGTAGTATACAGGGGAGCCTGAACACTGAAGCTTTCTTT. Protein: CASSIQGSLNTEAFF.

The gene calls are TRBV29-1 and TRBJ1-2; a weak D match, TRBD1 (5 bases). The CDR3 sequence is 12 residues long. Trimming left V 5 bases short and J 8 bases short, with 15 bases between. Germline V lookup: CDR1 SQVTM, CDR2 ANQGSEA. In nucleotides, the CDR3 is TGCAGCGTTTGGGACCCATACCAGGGCTACACCTTC. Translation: CSVWDPYQGYTF. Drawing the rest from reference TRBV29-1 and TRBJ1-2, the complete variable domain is SAVISQKPSRDICQRGTSLTIQCQVDSQVTMMFWYRQQPGQSLTLIATANQGSEATYESGFVIDKFPISRPNLTFSTLTVSNMSPEDSSIYLCSVWDPYQGYTFGSGTRLTVV.

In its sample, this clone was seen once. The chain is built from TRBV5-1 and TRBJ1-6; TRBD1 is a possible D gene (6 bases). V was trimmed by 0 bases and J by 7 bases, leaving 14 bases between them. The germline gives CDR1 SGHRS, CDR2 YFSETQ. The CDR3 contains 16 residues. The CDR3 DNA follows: TGCGCCAGCAGCTTGGAACTTGGGGGCAGAAATTCACCCCTCCACTTT. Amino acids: CASSLELGGRNSPLHF.

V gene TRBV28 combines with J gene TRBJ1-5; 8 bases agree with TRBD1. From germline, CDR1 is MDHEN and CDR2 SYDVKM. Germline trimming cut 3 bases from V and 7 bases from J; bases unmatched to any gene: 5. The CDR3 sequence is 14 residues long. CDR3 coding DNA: TGTGCCAGCAGTTTGCCAGGGGGCGGCCAGCCCCAGCATTTT. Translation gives CASSLPGGGQPQHF.

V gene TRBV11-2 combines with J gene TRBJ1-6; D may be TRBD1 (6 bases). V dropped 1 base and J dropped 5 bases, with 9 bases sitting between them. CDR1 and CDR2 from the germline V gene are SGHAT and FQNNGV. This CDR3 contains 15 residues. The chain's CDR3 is CASSLGTAHNSPLHF. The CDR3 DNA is TGTGCCAGCAGCTTAGGGACAGCGCATAATTCACCCCTCCACTTT.

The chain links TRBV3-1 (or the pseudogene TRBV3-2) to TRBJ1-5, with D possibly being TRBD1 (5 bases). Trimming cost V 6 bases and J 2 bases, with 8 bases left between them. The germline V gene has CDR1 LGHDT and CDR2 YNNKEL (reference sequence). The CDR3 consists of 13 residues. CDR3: CASSSGRNQPQHF. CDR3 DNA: TGTGCCAGCAGTTCGGGACGCAATCAGCCCCAGCATTTT.

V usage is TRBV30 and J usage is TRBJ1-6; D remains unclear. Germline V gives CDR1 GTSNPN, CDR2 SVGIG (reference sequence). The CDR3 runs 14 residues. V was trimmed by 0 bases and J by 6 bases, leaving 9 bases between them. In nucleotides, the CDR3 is TGTGCCTGGAGTGTAGAACTGTTTAATTCACCCCTCCACTTT. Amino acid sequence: CAWSVELFNSPLHF.